The source of this T cell receptor (beta chain) is a study of blood T cell repertoires in COVID-19. Across the whole study: From the United States, Italy and Spain came samples of acute and convalescent COVID-19. T cells, B-cell-depleted T cells, or PBMCs provided the cDNA or gDNA that served as material.

Profiling relied on immunoSEQ multiplex PCR, and the TCRdb table lists in-frame clones only, not all of them. This repertoire shows 35,000 to 45,000 clones, approximately 90% found once; its top ten account for 0.3% to 0.4%. The TCR originated in a man aged 50 to 59 with COVID-19, enrolled during active disease. Sequenced input: peripheral blood.

This CDR3 reads CASSTRVLGDGYTF. Here the CDR3 DNA reads TGTGCCAGCAGCACCCGGGTCCTAGGGGATGGCTACACCTTC. V and J are TRBV4-2 and TRBJ1-2; D is perhaps TRBD1 (5 bases). Germline V gene lookup returns CDR1 LGHNA and CDR2 YNFKEQ. Trimming stripped 5 bases from V and 6 bases from J, with 16 bases between. The CDR3 is 14 amino acids.